What follows describes a single TCR beta chain. At a deep level, the assay was run. Profiling relied on immunoSEQ multiplex PCR, and the TCRdb table lists in-frame clones only, not all of them. This table holds 2 million to 2.5 million clones, approximately 94% found once. The data originate from a study of shared clonotypes between healthy human individuals. Germline V lookup: CDR1 GTSNPN, CDR2 SVGIG (reference sequence). The CDR3 extends over 12 amino acids. This chain joins TRBV30 and TRBJ1-1, with D unclear. The source material was naive CD4+ T cells sorted from blood. Subset here: CD45RA+ positively selected. This sequence was found in a man between 18 and 29 years old in good health. The CDR3, as DNA: TGTGCAATACGAAACGGGAACACTGAAGCTTTCTTT. As protein: CAIRNGNTEAFF.